The 7 T cell receptor beta chains below all came from one sample that was sequenced in a study of T cells expressing NK-cell markers. TCRdb re-called the 5' RACE reads; one entry per CDR3 protein, DNA not given. The sample has about 390,000 distinct CDR3 sequences. Sample: blood T cells: a sorted CD56 or NKG2C T cell subset, CD4+ or CD8+ T cells, or bulk PBMC T cells (not recorded which). Source of these receptors: a woman aged 50 to 60 in good health.

This chain links TRBV20-1 with TRBJ2-6; with no DNA, the TCRdb D assignment of TRBD2 cannot be verified. Germline CDR1 and CDR2: DFQATT and SNEGSKA (reference sequence). CDR3 length: 18 amino acids. The CDR3 protein is CSARDMGLAGVGANVLTF.

The chain links TRBV20-1 to TRBJ2-7; absent DNA, TCRdb's TRBD1 call cannot be checked. The CDR3 length is 12 residues. Germline-derived CDR1 and CDR2 are DFQATT and SNEGSKA (reference sequence). CDR3 sequence reads: CSASNPGGEQYF.

The rearrangement links TRBV3-1 to TRBJ2-4. This CDR3 contains 15 residues. From germline, CDR1 is LGHDT and CDR2 YNNKEL (reference sequence). CDR3 in amino acids: CASSQEPFTKNIQYF.

J is TRBJ2-3 and V is TRBV10-3; TCRdb lists TRBD1, though no DNA is available to test this call. The germline CDR1 and CDR2 sequences are ENHRY and SYGVKD. The CDR3 consists of 17 residues. The CDR3 is CAISERKGGAGLDTQYF.

The chain combines TRBV20-1 with TRBJ2-3; as DNA is missing, the TRBD1 call by TCRdb cannot be tested. This CDR3 region has 14 residues. Germline V lookup: CDR1 DFQATT, CDR2 SNEGSKA (reference sequence). The CDR3 region is CSASSDTTTDTQYF.

The CDR3 loop is CASSPEETEAFF. This chain links TRBV9 with TRBJ1-1; checking the TCRdb D call of TRBD1 is not possible without DNA. In germline, CDR1 is SGDLS, CDR2 YYNGEE. The CDR3 is made up of 12 amino acids. Full variable domain (missing parts from reference TRBV9 and TRBJ1-1): DSGVTQTPKHLITATGQRVTLRCSPRSGDLSVYWYQQSLDQGLQFLIQYYNGEERAKGNILERFSAQQFPDLHSELNLSSLELGDSALYFCASSPEETEAFFGQGTRLTVV.

This chain links TRBV12-3 or TRBV12-4 with TRBJ2-4; TCRdb names TRBD2, which stays unverified in the absence of DNA. This CDR3 region has 15 residues. This chain's CDR3 is CASRPAGGEGNIQYF.